One sample yielded the 31 T cell receptor beta chains listed below, sequenced in a study of CD8 T cells in ankylosing spondylitis. MiXCR, applied by TCRdb to the 5' RACE reads, yields one record per CDR3 protein. Of approximately 140,000 distinct CDR3 sequences in the sample, 7.5% to 9.5% were seen once. The material sequenced was synovial fluid, either unsorted or a sorted T cell fraction (not recorded which). These TCRs come from a male donor with ankylosing spondylitis.

This clonotype was observed at least ten times. The rearrangement joins TRBV7-2 to TRBJ1-2; 7 bases are shared with TRBD1. Germline V gene data show CDR1 as SGHTA and CDR2 as FQGNSA. With 5 bases clipped from V and 5 bases from J, the junction kept 5 bases outside the gene matches. There are 13 residues in the CDR3. CDR3 nucleotide sequence: TGTGCCAGCAGCCCACGGACAGGTTATGGCTACACCTTC. Its protein product is CASSPRTGYGYTF.

In its sample, this clonotype was seen many times. DNA for the CDR3: TGTGCCAGCAGTTTACAGGGGGCGAGCTCTGGGGCCAACGTCCTGACTTTC. It specifies CASSLQGASSGANVLTF. The genes are TRBV27 and TRBJ2-6; 8 nucleotides agree with TRBD1. Trimming at V came to 2 bases and at J to 0 bases, leaving 3 bases not matched to a gene. This CDR3 spans 17 amino acids. From germline, CDR1 is MNHEY and CDR2 SMNVEV (reference sequence).

This clonotype was picked up many times. The V gene is TRBV4-2, the J gene TRBJ2-5, with 11 bases that match TRBD1. The CDR3 consists of 17 residues. V gave up 4 bases and J gave up 4 bases; unmatched junction bases: 11. Germline CDR1 reads LGHNA; CDR2 reads YNFKEQ. The CDR3 sequence is CASSRTGTGGLGETQYF. In DNA, the CDR3 is TGTGCCAGCAGCCGAACCGGGACAGGGGGTTTGGGAGAGACCCAGTACTTC.

The chain links TRBV20-1 to TRBJ2-5; D is ambiguous. This CDR3 is 14 amino acids long. CDR1 and CDR2 from the germline V gene are DFQATT and SNEGSKA (reference sequence). Deletions cut 5 bases from V and 4 bases from J, with 17 bases between. CDR3 protein: CSAGVGVLGETQYF. The CDR3 DNA sequence: TGCAGTGCTGGGGTTGGGGTTTTAGGAGAGACCCAGTACTTC.

This chain uses TRBV10-2 with TRBJ2-4; D remains unclear. Trimming took off 8 bases at V and 7 bases at J, with 9 bases between the two ends. Germline values: CDR1 WSHSY, CDR2 SAAADI. CDR3 length: 11 residues. DNA for the CDR3: TGCGCCAGCGGCAGTATGAACATTCAGTACTTC. This codes for CASGSMNIQYF.

This clonotype was observed many times. The rearrangement joins TRBV20-1 to TRBJ2-2; 8 bases align to TRBD2. The CDR3 is 13 amino acids. CDR1 is DFQATT, CDR2 SNEGSKA, per germline (reference sequence). V lost 7 bases and J lost 3; bases outside the gene matches: 4. The CDR3: CSGSREDTGELFF. The CDR3 DNA is TGCAGTGGATCGCGGGAGGACACCGGGGAGCTGTTTTTT.

The chain is built from TRBV5-6 and TRBJ1-5; D gene uncertain. V was clipped by 3 bases and J by 6 bases, with 10 bases between them. The CDR3 totals 13 residues. The germline CDR1 and CDR2 sequences are SGHDT and YYEEEE. The CDR3 coding sequence is TGTGCCAGCAGCTCCCGACCTGGTCAGCCCCAGCATTTT. Translating it yields CASSSRPGQPQHF.

This clonotype was counted at least ten times. This chain uses TRBV6-6 with TRBJ1-3; D is ambiguous. The CDR3 totals 12 residues. V was cut by 6 bases and J by 4 bases, with 7 bases left in between. Germline V lookup: CDR1 MNHNY, CDR2 SVGAGI (reference sequence). This CDR3 reads CASSPAGNTIYF. Written as DNA, the CDR3 is TGTGCCAGCAGCCCCGCAGGAAACACCATATATTTT.

The chain combines TRBV11-2 with TRBJ2-1; D remains ambiguous. The CDR3 spans 11 residues. The germline V gene encodes CDR1 SGHAT and CDR2 FQNNGV. The V end lost 1 base, the J end lost 10 bases, and 5 bases lay between the germline ends. The CDR3 loop is CASSLGLEQFF. CDR3 nucleotides: TGTGCCAGCAGCTTAGGGTTGGAGCAGTTCTTC.

This clonotype was seen ten or more times. This chain uses TRBV7-2 with TRBJ1-1; D ambiguous. The CDR3 covers 13 residues. With 5 bases removed from V and 5 bases from J, the gap between germline ends came to 12 bases. Germline values: CDR1 SGHTA, CDR2 FQGNSA. DNA of the CDR3: TGTGCCAGCAGCCCCTCGGGCAGAACTGAAGCTTTCTTT. It specifies CASSPSGRTEAFF.

This clonotype was counted many times. The chain uses TRBV4-3 and TRBJ1-5, with TRBD1 identical over 7 bases. With 4 bases clipped from V and 8 bases from J, the junction kept 5 bases outside the gene matches. The CDR3 length is 13 residues. Germline V gene sequence: CDR1 LGHNA, CDR2 YSLEER. CDR3 loop: CASSLGQQEPQHF. The CDR3 nucleotides read TGCGCCAGCAGCCTGGGACAGCAGGAGCCCCAGCATTTT.

This clonotype was seen many times. An end of the junction does not agree with germline; a read error may underlie this. The chain employs TRBV28 and TRBJ2-5; 12 bases fit TRBD2. Germline V CDR1 and CDR2: MDHEN, SYDVKM. This CDR3 region has 16 residues. CDR3: CASSLWLAGGQETQYF. CDR3 nucleotides: TGTGCCAGCAGCTTATGGCTAGCGGGGGGGCAGGAGACCCAGTACTTC. The variable domain in full, completed from reference TRBV28 and TRBJ2-5, reads DVKVTQSSRYLVKRTGEKVFLECVQDMDHENMFWYRQDPGLGLRLIYFSYDVKMKEKGDIPEGYSVSREKKERFSLILESASTNQTSMYLCASSLWLAGGQETQYFGPGTRLLVL.

This clonotype has at least ten counts. The gene calls are TRBV4-3 and TRBJ1-3; the D gene is possibly TRBD1 (5 bases). This CDR3 has 16 residues. V lost 2 bases and J 3 bases, leaving 14 bases between the germline ends. Germline V gene sequence: CDR1 LGHNA, CDR2 YSLEER. The CDR3 here is CASSQSRGTLGNTIYF. In nucleotides, the CDR3 is TGCGCCAGCAGCCAAAGTAGGGGTACCCTTGGAAACACCATATATTTT.

This clonotype was picked up one time. With a much larger clone just one base away, this may be a read error. The chain is built from TRBV7-2 and TRBJ2-5; unclear D gene. V lost 6 bases and J lost 5, with 7 bases in between. Germline lookup yields CDR1 SGHTA and CDR2 FQGNSA. This CDR3 is built from 11 residues. Written as DNA, the CDR3 is TGTGCCAGCAGATCTACGGAGACCCAGTACTTC. It specifies CASRSTETQYF.

The sample holds many counts of this clonotype. V and J are TRBV11-2 and TRBJ2-1, with unresolved D. In germline, CDR1 is SGHAT, CDR2 FQNNGV. The CDR3 spans 14 residues. The V and J ends lost 1 base and 15 bases respectively, with 19 bases between them. The CDR3 loop is CASSLVVLTHKPFF. DNA of the CDR3: TGTGCCAGCAGCTTAGTGGTGTTGACTCATAAGCCGTTCTTC.

V usage is TRBV12-3 or TRBV12-4 and J usage is TRBJ2-7, with 9 bases aligning to TRBD2. V lost 9 bases to trimming and J lost 2 bases; unmatched junction nucleotides: 5. The CDR3 is 13 residues long. CDR3 region: CASSQRGAYEQYF. CDR3 DNA sequence: TGTGCCAGTTCCCAGCGGGGGGCCTACGAGCAGTACTTC.

This clonotype was seen ten or more times. The rearrangement uses TRBV30 and TRBJ2-7, with D hard to call. V lost 0 bases to trimming and J lost 3 bases, with 15 bases between them. CDR1 is GTSNPN and CDR2 is SVGIG in the germline V gene (reference sequence). The CDR3 length is 15 residues. CDR3 region: CAWSVGSGIYYEQYF. CDR3 bases: TGTGCCTGGAGTGTAGGGTCAGGAATATACTACGAGCAGTACTTC.

This clonotype was recorded many times. The chain links TRBV6-5 to TRBJ2-1; D is uncertain. V lost 0 bases and J 3 bases, leaving 6 bases between the germline ends. There are 14 residues in the CDR3. Per germline, CDR1 MNHEY and CDR2 SVGAGI. The DNA for the CDR3 is TGTGCCAGCAGTTACTCGAGTGTCTACAATGAGCAGTTCTTC. This encodes CASSYSSVYNEQFF.

This chain joins TRBV4-2 and TRBJ2-1; TRBD2 matches at 7 bases. The V segment lost 4 bases and the J segment 6 bases; nucleotides outside the gene matches: 9. Germline V gene sequence: CDR1 LGHNA, CDR2 YNFKEQ. The CDR3 length is 15 residues. CDR3 sequence reads: CASSPAGDRANEQFF. CDR3 sequence (DNA): TGTGCCAGCAGCCCGGCGGGGGATCGCGCCAATGAGCAGTTCTTC.

The chain combines TRBV5-5 with TRBJ2-7; a possible D gene is TRBD2 (5 bases). This CDR3 comprises 14 residues. With 3 bases removed from V and 3 bases from J, the gap between germline ends came to 13 bases. Per the germline V gene, CDR1 is SGHKS and CDR2 is YYEKEE (reference sequence). The CDR3 nucleotides are TGTGCCAGCAGCTCCCGGGATCTGGACTACGAGCAGTACTTC. It codes for CASSSRDLDYEQYF.

This clonotype appeared many times. CDR3 amino acids: CASRHGTEANYGYTF. The CDR3 coding sequence is TGTGCCAGCAGACACGGGACAGAGGCTAACTATGGCTACACCTTC. J is TRBJ1-2 and V is TRBV7-8; 7 bases fit TRBD1. CDR1 is SGHVS, CDR2 FQNEAQ, per germline. This CDR3 region has 15 residues. V shed 6 bases and J 0 bases; nucleotides not matched to a gene: 7. The full variable domain, completed using reference TRBV7-8 and TRBJ1-2, is GAGVSQSPRYKVAKRGQDVALRCDPISGHVSLFWYQQALGQGPEFLTYFQNEAQLDKSGLPSDRFFAERPEGSVSTLKIQRTQQEDSAVYLCASRHGTEANYGYTFGSGTRLTVV.

This clonotype was recorded at least ten times. V is TRBV27 and J is TRBJ1-1; 7 nucleotides align to TRBD1. J was trimmed by 5 bases and V by 3 bases; bases with no gene match: 6. The CDR3 is made up of 14 amino acids. Germline V gene lookup returns CDR1 MNHEY and CDR2 SMNVEV (reference sequence). Written as DNA, the CDR3 is TGTGCCAGCAGTTTTAATCCAGGGGGGACTGAAGCTTTCTTT. This translates into CASSFNPGGTEAFF.

Ten or more counts support this clonotype. This chain connects TRBV7-2 to TRBJ2-3; D uncertain. The V end lost 3 bases, the J end lost 0 bases, and 10 bases lay between the germline ends. The CDR3 consists of 15 residues. Germline V gene lookup returns CDR1 SGHTA and CDR2 FQGNSA. The CDR3 nucleotides read TGTGCCAGCAGCTTTGGCGGCCCTAGCACAGATACGCAGTATTTT. Its translation: CASSFGGPSTDTQYF.

This clonotype was seen many times. V gene TRBV5-1 combines with J gene TRBJ2-1, with D perhaps TRBD2 (6 bases). Trimming took off 4 bases at V and 5 bases at J, with 16 bases between the two ends. Germline lookup yields CDR1 SGHRS and CDR2 YFSETQ. The CDR3 has 15 residues. The CDR3 bases are TGCGCCAGCAGCCTTCGGGGTAGCGGTAACAATGAGCAGTTCTTC. This encodes CASSLRGSGNNEQFF.

The V and J genes are TRBV30 and TRBJ2-2; D is possibly TRBD1 (5 bases). The V end lost 5 bases, the J end lost 6 bases, and 13 bases lay between the germline ends. This CDR3 is 13 amino acids long. Germline CDR1 GTSNPN, CDR2 SVGIG (reference sequence). The CDR3 loop is CAWSGSGPGELFF. DNA of the CDR3: TGTGCCTGGTCAGGGTCCGGCCCCGGGGAGCTGTTTTTT.

Concerning this clonotype itself: The limits of the CDR3 on the DNA are not certain, so only TCRdb's listed CDR3 is given. The rearrangement uses TRBV20-1 and TRBJ2-3. The CDR3 region is 12 residues in length, termini included. Germline V CDR1 and CDR2: DFQATT, SNEGSKA (reference sequence). CDR3 residues: CSAALAQIRSIF.

This clonotype was recorded many times. The gene calls are TRBV7-3 and TRBJ2-5, with 8 bases fitting TRBD2. The V and J ends lost 2 bases and 2 bases, in that order; junction bases with no gene match: 4. Germline assignment: CDR1 SGHTA and CDR2 FQGTGA. The CDR3 has 15 amino acids. The CDR3 DNA reads TGTGCCAGCAGCTTACAGCGGGGGCCACAAGAGACCCAGTACTTC. Its translation is CASSLQRGPQETQYF.

The J gene is TRBJ2-3, the V gene TRBV10-3; D tentatively reads TRBD1 or TRBD2 (5 bases each). This CDR3 spans 13 amino acids. CDR1 and CDR2 (germline): ENHRY, SYGVKD. Trimming left V 8 bases short and J 6 bases short, with 15 bases between. CDR3 in DNA: TGTGCCATCCGGGACGGCCTCGATGATACGCAGTATTTT. Translated: CAIRDGLDDTQYF.

Many counts were recorded for this clonotype. V is TRBV29-1 and J is TRBJ1-5, with no clear D. The V gene's germline CDR1 is SQVTM and CDR2 ANQGSEA. The CDR3 length is 13 residues. Trimming cost V 4 bases and J 0 bases, with 7 bases left between them. The CDR3: CSVGVDSNQPQHF. CDR3 bases: TGCAGCGTTGGTGTTGATAGCAATCAGCCCCAGCATTTT.

This clonotype was seen ten or more times. CDR3 loop: CASSSHENPGTGDSPLHF. CDR3 nucleotide sequence: TGTGCCAGCAGCTCCCACGAAAATCCCGGGACAGGGGATTCACCCCTCCACTTT. The V gene is TRBV4-2, the J gene TRBJ1-6; TRBD1 matches at 10 bases. With 5 bases clipped from V and 8 bases from J, the junction kept 15 bases outside the gene matches. This CDR3 contains 18 residues. The germline V gene encodes CDR1 LGHNA and CDR2 YNFKEQ.

This clonotype was counted ten times or more. J is TRBJ2-3 and V is TRBV29-1; D possibly matches TRBD1 or TRBD2 (5 bases each). Trimming pared 1 base from V and 4 bases from J, leaving 12 bases between. Germline CDR1 is SQVTM and CDR2 is ANQGSEA. The CDR3 has 14 amino acids. The CDR3 nucleotides read TGCAGCGTTGAAGGGGGCCGAGGGGCAGATACGCAGTATTTT. As protein: CSVEGGRGADTQYF.